A selection of T cell receptor beta chains follows, all from one sample in a study of blood T cell repertoires in COVID-19. Clones were sequenced by immunoSEQ multiplex PCR, and TCRdb holds only the in-frame ones, with some missing. The profile shows about 110,000 clones, about 85% of them singletons. Material for sequencing was peripheral blood. These receptors were collected from a man between 45 and 60 years old with acute or convalescent COVID-19. Both conserved end residues are part of each CDR3. A D gene is named only where the DNA matches it firmly. Clone size is given for some rows only: seen once, a few or many times, or a class if the clone is expanded.

>TRBV10-3|TRBD1|TRBJ1-3|NA
TGTGCCATCAGTGAGAGGACAGGGTTTGGAAACACCATATATTTT
CAISERTGFGNTIYF
>TRBV6-2/TRBV6-3|NA|TRBJ2-2|NA
TGTGCCAGCAGTTACTCGAGGAGGGTTCGGACCGGGGAGCTGTTTTTT
CASSYSRRVRTGELFF
>TRBV11-2|NA|TRBJ2-1|NA
TGTGCCAGCAGGACCGGGCTAGCTGGGTCCTACAATGAGCAGTTCTTC
CASRTGLAGSYNEQFF
>TRBV6-1|TRBD1|TRBJ1-2|few
TGTGCCAGCAGTGAACGCCCGGAGGGGACAGGGGGCGGCTACACCTTC
CASSERPEGTGGGYTF
>TRBV3-1/TRBV3-2|TRBD1|TRBJ2-7|NA
TGTGCCAGCAGCCAAGCGGTTGGGACAGTATCCTACGAGCAGTACTTC
CASSQAVGTVSYEQYF
>TRBV4-1|NA|TRBJ1-1|NA
TGCGCCAGCAGGCGGGGTGGTAGGAACACTGAAGCTTTCTTT
CASRRGGRNTEAFF
>TRBV30|NA|TRBJ1-5|NA
TGTGCCTGGAGTTATTCAAGGGAGCAGCCCCAGCATTTT
CAWSYSREQPQHF
>TRBV7-8|NA|TRBJ1-5|NA
TGTGCCAGCAGCTTATCAGGGGTTCAGCCCCAGCATTTT
CASSLSGVQPQHF
>TRBV6-5|TRBD1|TRBJ1-5|once
TGTGCCAGCAGCACACAGGGGCGGAAAAATCAGCCCCAGCATTTT
CASSTQGRKNQPQHF
>TRBV25-1|NA|TRBJ1-2|few
TGTGCCAGCAGCCTCCCCGGCTACACCTTC
CASSLPGYTF
>TRBV7-2|NA|TRBJ1-1|NA
TGTGCCAGCAGCTTATTGCAGATTCCTAACACTGAAGCTTTCTTT
CASSLLQIPNTEAFF
>TRBV11-2|NA|TRBJ1-1|NA
TGTGCCAGCAGCTTAGGCCAGACTGAAGCTTTCTTT
CASSLGQTEAFF
>TRBV7-9|NA|TRBJ2-3|NA
TGTGCCAGCAGCTTAGCGTGGGCCCGGGGATCGGCAGATACGCAGTATTTT
CASSLAWARGSADTQYF
>TRBV14|NA|TRBJ1-2|NA
TGTGCCAGCAGCCTTGGGGGGGCAGGGTCCCACTATGGCTACACCTTC
CASSLGGAGSHYGYTF
>TRBV7-7|NA|TRBJ2-5|NA
TGTGCTAGCAGCTTAGGTACTAGCAGCCAAGAGACCCAGTACTTC
CASSLGTSSQETQYF
>TRBV9|NA|TRBJ2-2|NA
TGTGCCAGCAGAGGGACAATGAACACCGGGGAGCTGTTTTTT
CASRGTMNTGELFF
>TRBV12-3/TRBV12-4|NA|TRBJ2-3|NA
TGTGCCAGCACCGGGGTCCTCGCAGATACGCAGTATTTT
CASTGVLADTQYF
>TRBV7-9|TRBD2|TRBJ2-2|NA
TGTGCCAGCAGCTTAAGGACTAGCGGGATCACCGGGGAGCTGTTTTTT
CASSLRTSGITGELFF
>TRBV15|NA|TRBJ1-2|NA
TGTGCCACCAGCAGAGATCTAGCCGGAGGGCATGGCTACACCTTC
CATSRDLAGGHGYTF
>TRBV7-8|NA|TRBJ2-3|NA
TGTGCCAGCAGTTATCGGGAGACGGGAGATACGCAGTATTTT
CASSYRETGDTQYF
>TRBV12-3/TRBV12-4|NA|TRBJ2-1|NA
TGTGCCAGCAGTTTAATGGGACTGTTATTAGTCTTC
CASSLMGLLLVF
>TRBV14|TRBD1|TRBJ2-2|NA
TGTGCCAGCAGCCTCCTCAGGACAGGAAACACCGGGGAGCTGTTTTTT
CASSLLRTGNTGELFF
>TRBV10-3|TRBD1|TRBJ1-1|NA
TGTGCCATCAGTACCGGGACAGGGGGCTTGGGAGCTTTCTTT
CAISTGTGGLGAFF
>TRBV19|NA|TRBJ1-1|NA
TGTGCCAGTAGTCTTGACGGGGGGATCACTGAAGCTTTCTTT
CASSLDGGITEAFF
>TRBV7-9|TRBD2|TRBJ2-1|NA
TGTGCCAGCAGCTTTGAGGGTACTAGCGGGAGGGCCAATGAGCAGTTCTTC
CASSFEGTSGRANEQFF
>TRBV11-3|NA|TRBJ2-7|NA
TGTGCCAGCAGCTTAGAAGGAGTCGAGCAGTACTTC
CASSLEGVEQYF
>TRBV9|NA|TRBJ1-1|NA
TGTGCCAGCAGCGTAGACAGTGTGAACACTGAAGCTTTCTTT
CASSVDSVNTEAFF
>TRBV9|NA|TRBJ2-4|NA
TGTGCCAGCAGCGGCCTGGAGTGGGACATTCAGTACTTC
CASSGLEWDIQYF
>TRBV7-2|NA|TRBJ2-7|NA
TGTGCCAGCAGCTTAGCGTCCGGTCCTCTCTACGAGCAGTACTTC
CASSLASGPLYEQYF
>TRBV5-1|NA|TRBJ1-5|NA
TGCGCCAGCAGCCCCCTTGCAGGGTCTAATCAGCCCCAGCATTTT
CASSPLAGSNQPQHF
>TRBV28|NA|TRBJ2-3|NA
TGTGCCAGCAGTCCGGAGCGTCGATCAGATACGCAGTATTTT
CASSPERRSDTQYF
>TRBV14|NA|TRBJ2-2|NA
TGTGCCAGCGGGCGGGCGAACACCGGGGAGCTGTTTTTT
CASGRANTGELFF
>TRBV4-1|TRBD1|TRBJ1-4|NA
TGCGCCAGCAGCCAAGTTCCTAACAGGGGCTGGGAAAAACTGTTTTTT
CASSQVPNRGWEKLFF
>TRBV28|NA|TRBJ1-2|NA
TGTGCCAGCAGTTTCTTCTCCCAGCTCGGGGGCTATGGCTACACCTTC
CASSFFSQLGGYGYTF
>TRBV7-6|TRBD2|TRBJ2-2|NA
TGTGCCAGCAGCCCTAAGCGGGAGCGGGGTACCGGGGAGCTGTTTTTT
CASSPKRERGTGELFF
>TRBV27|NA|TRBJ1-1|few
TGTGCCAGCAGTTTCGCTTCCGGGGGGCGGACTGAAGCTTTCTTT
CASSFASGGRTEAFF
>TRBV27|TRBD1|TRBJ1-1|NA
TGTGCCAGCAGTGCAATTGGACAGGGCGGAAGGGAAGCTTTCTTT
CASSAIGQGGREAFF
>TRBV7-9|NA|TRBJ2-7|NA
TGTGCCAGCAGCTTAGTTCAGGGTGGCGAGCAGTACTTC
CASSLVQGGEQYF
>TRBV11-2|NA|TRBJ1-3|NA
TGTGCCAGCAGCCGAACAGCAAACACCATATATTTT
CASSRTANTIYF
>TRBV11-2|NA|TRBJ1-6|NA
TGTGCCAGCAGCTTAGTCAGGGTTGGTTCACCCCTCCACTTT
CASSLVRVGSPLHF
>TRBV5-4|TRBD1|TRBJ1-4|NA
TGTGCCAGCAGCTTGGCCGTGACAGGGGGCAGTGAAAAACTGTTTTTT
CASSLAVTGGSEKLFF
>TRBV15|NA|TRBJ2-1|NA
TGTGCCACCAGCATCAGCTACAATGAGCAGTTCTTC
CATSISYNEQFF
>TRBV10-3|TRBD1|TRBJ1-5|NA
TGTGCCATCGGGGGGTCCGGGACAGGGACGAATCAGCCCCAGCATTTT
CAIGGSGTGTNQPQHF
>TRBV9|NA|TRBJ1-2|few
TGTGCCAGCAGCGGTGGAGGGAGCTACACCTTC
CASSGGGSYTF
>TRBV7-8|NA|TRBJ2-3|NA
TGTGCCAGCAGCCCCTTCACAGATACGCAGTATTTT
CASSPFTDTQYF
>TRBV9|TRBD1|TRBJ2-1|few
TGTGCCAGCAGCGTGGCCGGGACAGGGTACAATGAGCAGTTCTTC
CASSVAGTGYNEQFF
>TRBV9|NA|TRBJ2-7|NA
TGTGCCAGCAGTCGAGGATCCTACGAGCAGTACTTC
CASSRGSYEQYF
>TRBV12-5|NA|TRBJ1-2|once
TGTGCTAGTGGTTTGGTAGCAGCGGGGAAGGACTATGGCTACACCTTC
CASGLVAAGKDYGYTF
>TRBV7-6|TRBD2|TRBJ2-4|NA
TGTGCCAGCAGCTGGGGGGGACTAGCCCACAAAAACATTCAGTACTTC
CASSWGGLAHKNIQYF
>TRBV5-5|NA|TRBJ2-3|few
TGTGCCAGCAGCTTGTTCCAATCGTTGAAGGAGGATCCAGATACGCAGTATTTT
CASSLFQSLKEDPDTQYF
>TRBV5-1|TRBD1|TRBJ2-2|few
TGCGCCAGCAGCTGGGACAGGGGGCCAAACACCGGGGAGCTGTTTTTT
CASSWDRGPNTGELFF
>TRBV6-5|TRBD1|TRBJ1-6|NA
TGTGCCAGCAGGGGGACAGAAATTAATTCACCCCTCCACTTT
CASRGTEINSPLHF
>TRBV7-7|NA|TRBJ2-5|NA
TGTGCTAGCAGCTTGAGGCTTCAAGAGACCCAGTACTTC
CASSLRLQETQYF
>TRBV10-3|TRBD1|TRBJ1-1|NA
TGTGCCATCAGTGAGTCGGGGACAGGGAGTTGGGCTGAAGCTTTCTTT
CAISESGTGSWAEAFF
>TRBV9|NA|TRBJ1-1|NA
TGTGCCAGCAGCGTTCAGCCGGACTTCACTGAAGCTTTCTTT
CASSVQPDFTEAFF
>TRBV11-2|NA|TRBJ2-7|NA
TGTGCCAGCAGCTTAGTGGAGGGACCTCCCTACGAGCAGTACTTC
CASSLVEGPPYEQYF
>TRBV5-6|TRBD1|TRBJ2-3|NA
TGTGCCAGCAGCCCACAGGGGTTTTCTAGCACAGATACGCAGTATTTT
CASSPQGFSSTDTQYF
>TRBV10-3|TRBD1|TRBJ1-3|NA
TGTGCCATCAGTGAGAAAGGGGGACAGGGCTACTCTGGAAACACCATATATTTT
CAISEKGGQGYSGNTIYF
>TRBV27|TRBD1|TRBJ2-7|NA
TGTGCCAGCAGTTTATCGGGACAGAAATCCTACGAGCAGTACTTC
CASSLSGQKSYEQYF